The 4 T cell receptor beta chains below come from one sample, sequenced in a study of T cell repertoires in cytomegalovirus infection. A single record per CDR3 protein comes from TCRdb applying MiXCR to the reads. Of about 740,000 distinct CDR3 sequences listed, 35% to 45% are singletons. The sequencing input was PBMCs. Every receptor here comes from a human donor in good health (CMV status not recorded). Some clones in this sample may be carry-over from other donors' samples.

In its sample, this clonotype was seen a few times. The rearrangement joins TRBV6-1 to TRBJ1-3; the D is unclear. Germline loops: CDR1 MNHNS, CDR2 SASEGT. Trimming took 6 bases from V and 5 from J, leaving 17 bases between them. CDR3 size: 15 residues. CDR3 sequence reads: CASRMGAISRNTIYF. The CDR3 DNA reads TGTGCCAGCAGGATGGGCGCAATATCGCGAAACACCATATATTTT.

This clonotype was seen more than once but under ten times. The chain employs TRBV28 and TRBJ1-4; D possibly corresponds to TRBD1 (5 bases). V dropped 3 bases and J dropped 4 bases, with 15 bases sitting between them. The V gene's germline CDR1 is MDHEN and CDR2 SYDVKM. This CDR3 spans 16 amino acids. CDR3 sequence (DNA): TGTGCCAGCAGTTTCTGGATCCGGGACGGTAATGAAAAACTGTTTTTT. Its protein product is CASSFWIRDGNEKLFF. Drawing the rest from reference TRBV28 and TRBJ1-4, the complete variable domain is DVKVTQSSRYLVKRTGEKVFLECVQDMDHENMFWYRQDPGLGLRLIYFSYDVKMKEKGDIPEGYSVSREKKERFSLILESASTNQTSMYLCASSFWIRDGNEKLFFGSGTQLSVL.

The CDR3 here is CASSTTGANEQYF. The CDR3 region has the DNA TGTGCCAGCAGCACGACAGGGGCCAACGAGCAGTACTTC. V gene TRBV11-2 combines with J gene TRBJ2-7; 8 positions agree with TRBD1. With 5 bases clipped from V and 5 bases from J, the junction kept 5 bases outside the gene matches. Germline CDR1 is SGHAT and CDR2 is FQNNGV. The CDR3 runs to 13 residues. The whole variable domain, filled in from reference TRBV11-2 and TRBJ2-7, reads EAGVAQSPRYKIIEKRQSVAFWCNPISGHATLYWYQQILGQGPKLLIQFQNNGVVDDSQLPKDRFSAERLKGVDSTLKIQPAKLEDSAVYLCASSTTGANEQYFGPGTRLTVT.

This clonotype showed up just a few times. This rearrangement joins TRBV7-2 to TRBJ1-1, with D possibly TRBD1 on 6 matching bases. The CDR3 has 15 residues. Per the germline V gene, CDR1 is SGHTA and CDR2 is FQGNSA. V was shortened by 1 base and J by 8 bases, with 17 bases between the two germline ends. The CDR3 here is CASSLGGRGGGEAFF. The CDR3 DNA reads as TGTGCCAGCAGCTTAGGGGGACGAGGGGGAGGGGAAGCTTTCTTT.